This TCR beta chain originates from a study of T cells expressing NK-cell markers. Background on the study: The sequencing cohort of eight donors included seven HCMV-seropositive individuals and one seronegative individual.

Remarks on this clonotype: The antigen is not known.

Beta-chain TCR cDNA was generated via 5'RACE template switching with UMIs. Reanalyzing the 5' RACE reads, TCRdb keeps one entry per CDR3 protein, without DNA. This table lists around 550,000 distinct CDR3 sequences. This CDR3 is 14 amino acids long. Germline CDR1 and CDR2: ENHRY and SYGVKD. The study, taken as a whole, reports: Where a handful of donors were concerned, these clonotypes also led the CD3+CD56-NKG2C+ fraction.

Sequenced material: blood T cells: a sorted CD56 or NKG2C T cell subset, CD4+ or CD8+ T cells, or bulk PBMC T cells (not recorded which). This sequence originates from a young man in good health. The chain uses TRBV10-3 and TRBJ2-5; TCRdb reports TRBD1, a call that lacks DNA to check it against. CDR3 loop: CATKTDGGGETQYF.